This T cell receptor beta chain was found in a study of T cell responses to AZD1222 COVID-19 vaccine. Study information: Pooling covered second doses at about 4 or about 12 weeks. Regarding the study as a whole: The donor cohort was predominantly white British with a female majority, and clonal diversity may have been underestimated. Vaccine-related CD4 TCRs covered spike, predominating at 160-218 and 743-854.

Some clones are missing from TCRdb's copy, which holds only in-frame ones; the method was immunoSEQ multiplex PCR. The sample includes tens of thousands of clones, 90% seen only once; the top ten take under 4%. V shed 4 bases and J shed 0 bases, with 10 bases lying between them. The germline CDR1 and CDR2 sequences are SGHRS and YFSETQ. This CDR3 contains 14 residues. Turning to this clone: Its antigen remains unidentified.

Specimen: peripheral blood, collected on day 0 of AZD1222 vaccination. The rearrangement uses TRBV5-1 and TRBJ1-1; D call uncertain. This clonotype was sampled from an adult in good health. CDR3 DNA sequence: TGCGCCAGCAGCGGAGGACGGATGAACACTGAAGCTTTCTTT. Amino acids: CASSGGRMNTEAFF.